The 4 T cell receptor beta chains listed next were all sequenced from one sample in a study of blood T cells in healthy people across ages. Together with a sample-barcoded 5' primer, a J-beta primer mix was included in a second PCR lasting about 6 to 11 cycles. MiXCR, applied by TCRdb to the 5' RACE reads, yields one record per CDR3 protein. The table has 710,000 or so distinct CDR3 sequences, roughly 32% seen once. The sample consisted of blood. The receptors were sampled from a woman of 80 years or more in good health.

The genes are TRBV5-1 and TRBJ1-2; 10 nucleotides line up with TRBD1. The germline V gene encodes CDR1 SGHRS and CDR2 YFSETQ. The CDR3 runs to 14 residues. J lost 8 bases, V lost 3 bases, and 7 bases had no gene match. For the CDR3, the DNA is TGCGCCAGCAGCTCACTACTGACAGGGGGCGGCTACACCTTC. It codes for CASSSLLTGGGYTF.

This clonotype was counted between two and nine times. The chain joins TRBV14 to TRBJ1-5; perhaps TRBD1 as D (5 bases). V was shortened by 3 bases and J by 11 bases, with 14 bases between the two germline ends. The CDR3 sequence is 13 residues long. Germline lookup yields CDR1 SGHDN and CDR2 FVKESK. CDR3 in DNA: TGTGCCAGCAGCCAGGGGCCCGGTCATTCCCAGCATTTT. Translation: CASSQGPGHSQHF.

Points on this clonotype: This may arise from a read error, as a much more abundant clone is one base away. The chain joins TRBV5-1 to TRBJ2-5; D may match TRBD1 or TRBD2 (5 bases each). Germline lookup yields CDR1 SGHRS and CDR2 YFSETQ. Trimming pared 0 bases from V and 11 bases from J, leaving 14 bases between. The CDR3 runs 13 residues. CDR3 amino acids: CASSLEGVGGQYF. The CDR3 DNA is TGCGCCAGCAGCTTGGAAGGGGTGGGCGGGCAGTACTTC.

Concerning this clonotype: A much larger clone sits a single nucleotide away, making a read error possible. The chain combines TRBV7-6 with TRBJ2-5; D is perhaps TRBD1 (6 bases). The germline V gene has CDR1 SGHVS and CDR2 FNYEAQ. V was cut by 3 bases and J by 11 bases, with 16 bases left in between. The CDR3 length is 13 residues. CDR3 nucleotide sequence: TGTGCCAGCAGCTTCGGACAGTACAATGAGCAGTACTTC. It codes for CASSFGQYNEQYF.